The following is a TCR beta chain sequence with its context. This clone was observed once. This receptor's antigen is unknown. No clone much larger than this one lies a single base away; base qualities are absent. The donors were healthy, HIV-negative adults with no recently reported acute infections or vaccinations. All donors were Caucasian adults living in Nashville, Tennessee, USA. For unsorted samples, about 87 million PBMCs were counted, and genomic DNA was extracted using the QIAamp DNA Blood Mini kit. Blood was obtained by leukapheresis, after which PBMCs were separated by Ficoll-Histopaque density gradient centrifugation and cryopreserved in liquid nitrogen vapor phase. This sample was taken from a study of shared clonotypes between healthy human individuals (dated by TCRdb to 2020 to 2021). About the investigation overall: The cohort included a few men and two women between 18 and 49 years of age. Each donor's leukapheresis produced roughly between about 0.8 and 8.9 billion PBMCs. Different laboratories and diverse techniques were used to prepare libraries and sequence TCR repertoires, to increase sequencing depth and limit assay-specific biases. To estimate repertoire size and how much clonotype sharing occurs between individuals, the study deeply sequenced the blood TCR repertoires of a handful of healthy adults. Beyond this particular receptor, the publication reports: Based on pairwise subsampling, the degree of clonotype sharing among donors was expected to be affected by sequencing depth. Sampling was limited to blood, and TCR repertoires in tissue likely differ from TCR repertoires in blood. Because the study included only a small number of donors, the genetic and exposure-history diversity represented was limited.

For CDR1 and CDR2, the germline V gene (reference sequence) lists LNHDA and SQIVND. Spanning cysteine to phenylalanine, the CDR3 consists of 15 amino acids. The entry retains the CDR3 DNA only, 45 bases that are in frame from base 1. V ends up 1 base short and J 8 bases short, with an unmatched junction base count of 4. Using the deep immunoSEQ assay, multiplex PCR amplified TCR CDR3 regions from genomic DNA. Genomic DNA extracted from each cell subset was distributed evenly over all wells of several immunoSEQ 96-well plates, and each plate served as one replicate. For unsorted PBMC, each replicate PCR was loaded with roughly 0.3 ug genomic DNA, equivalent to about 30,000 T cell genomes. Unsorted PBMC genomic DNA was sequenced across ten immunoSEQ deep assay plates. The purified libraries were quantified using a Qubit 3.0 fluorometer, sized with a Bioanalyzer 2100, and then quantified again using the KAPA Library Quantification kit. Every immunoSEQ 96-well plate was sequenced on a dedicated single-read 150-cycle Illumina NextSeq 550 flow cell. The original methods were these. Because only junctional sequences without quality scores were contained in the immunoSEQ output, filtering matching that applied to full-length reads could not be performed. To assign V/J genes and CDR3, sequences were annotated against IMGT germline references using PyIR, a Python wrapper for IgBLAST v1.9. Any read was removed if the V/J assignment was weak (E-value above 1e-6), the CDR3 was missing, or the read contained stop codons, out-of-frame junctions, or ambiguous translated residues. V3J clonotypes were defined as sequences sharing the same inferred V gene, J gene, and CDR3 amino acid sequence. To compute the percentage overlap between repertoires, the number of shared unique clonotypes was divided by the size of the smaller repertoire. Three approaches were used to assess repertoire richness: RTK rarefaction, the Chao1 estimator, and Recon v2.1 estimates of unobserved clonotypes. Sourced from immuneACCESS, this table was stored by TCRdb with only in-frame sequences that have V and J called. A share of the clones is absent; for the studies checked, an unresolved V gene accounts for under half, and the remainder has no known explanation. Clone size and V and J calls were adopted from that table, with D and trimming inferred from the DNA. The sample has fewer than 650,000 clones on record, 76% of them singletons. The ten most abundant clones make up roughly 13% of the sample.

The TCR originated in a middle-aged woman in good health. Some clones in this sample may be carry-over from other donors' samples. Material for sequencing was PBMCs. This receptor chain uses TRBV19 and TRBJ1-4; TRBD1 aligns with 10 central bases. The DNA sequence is TGTGCCAGTAGTATAGCAGGGACAGGGGACGAAAAACTGTTTTTT. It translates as CASSIAGTGDEKLFF.